The rows below give T cell receptor beta chains drawn from one sample of a study of blood T cell repertoires in COVID-19. TCRdb's table, derived via immunoSEQ multiplex PCR, lists solely in-frame clones and lacks some. The repertoire holds hundreds of thousands of clones, 75% to 90% seen once, with under 6.5% in the top ten. The sequenced material came from peripheral blood. Every receptor here comes from a woman between 50 and 59 years old with COVID-19, enrolled during active disease. Both conserved end residues are part of each CDR3. The D gene is left open where the match is weak. The listing skips clone size in some rows; elsewhere it reads once, few, many or a size class.

V	J	length	size	D	DNA	CDR3
TRBV28	TRBJ2-2	14	few	TRBD1	TGTGCCAGCATTCTTGGGACAGCTACCGGGGAGCTGTTTTTT	CASILGTATGELFF
TRBV5-1	TRBJ2-2	14	NA	NA	TGCGCCAGCAGCGTAGGGACTGTTACCGGGGAGCTGTTTTTT	CASSVGTVTGELFF
TRBV7-2	TRBJ2-1	15	NA	TRBD2	TGTGCCAGCAGCTTAGTTAGCGGGACTTACAATGAGCAGTTCTTC	CASSLVSGTYNEQFF
TRBV15	TRBJ2-3	14	NA	NA	TGTGCCACCAGCAGGGACAGTTCCACAGATACGCAGTATTTT	CATSRDSSTDTQYF
TRBV7-2	TRBJ2-1	13	NA	NA	TGTGCCAGCAGCTCGGGACTCACGAATGAGCAGTTCTTC	CASSSGLTNEQFF
TRBV5-1	TRBJ2-7	14	NA	TRBD1	TGCGCCAGCAGTGTCCGGGACAGGTCCTACGAGCAGTACTTC	CASSVRDRSYEQYF
TRBV7-2	TRBJ2-7	14	NA	NA	TGTGCCAGCAGCTTACGCGGAACTAGGGCCGAGCAGTACTTC	CASSLRGTRAEQYF
TRBV6-6	TRBJ2-1	17	once	TRBD1	TGTGCCAGCAGTCCCCTCGGGGACAGGGGTTCCTACAATGAGCAGTTCTTC	CASSPLGDRGSYNEQFF
TRBV19	TRBJ2-6	16	NA	NA	TGTGCCAGTAGCGTGCACAGTCCCTCTGGGGCCAACGTCCTGACTTTC	CASSVHSPSGANVLTF
TRBV19	TRBJ1-5	16	NA	TRBD1	TGTGCCAGTAGGAACACCGGGACAGGGGGGAATCAGCCCCAGCATTTT	CASRNTGTGGNQPQHF
TRBV21-1	TRBJ2-3	21	NA	NA	TGTGCCAGCAGCAAAGAAGGTAGGGGACTAGCGGGAGGGTGTAGCACAGATACGCAGTATTTT	CASSKEGRGLAGGCSTDTQYF
TRBV11-2	TRBJ1-3	18	few	NA	TGTGCCAGCAGCTTAGATCCACGTCGAGGATTCTCTGGAAACACCATATATTTT	CASSLDPRRGFSGNTIYF
TRBV19	TRBJ2-2	16	NA	NA	TGTGCCAGTAGTGGCCGGTGGAGCGGAACCACCGGGGAGCTGTTTTTT	CASSGRWSGTTGELFF
TRBV7-9	TRBJ2-2	13	NA	NA	TGTGCCAGCAGCCCCCAAGGGGTTTGGGAGCTGTTTTTT	CASSPQGVWELFF
TRBV7-2	TRBJ2-1	14	once	NA	TGTGCCAGCAGCCCCCGGTCCTCCTACAATGAGCAGTTCTTC	CASSPRSSYNEQFF
TRBV12-3/TRBV12-4	TRBJ1-5	13	few	NA	TGTGCCAGCAGTTTGGCTCCCCGCCAGCCCCAGCATTTT	CASSLAPRQPQHF
TRBV2	TRBJ2-3	15	NA	TRBD2	TGTGCCAGCAGCTTGACTAGCGGAAGCACAGATACGCAGTATTTT	CASSLTSGSTDTQYF
TRBV29-1	TRBJ2-3	10	once	NA	TGCAGCGTCGGCCCGGGTTCGCAGTATTTT	CSVGPGSQYF
TRBV19	TRBJ1-2	13	NA	TRBD1	TGTGCCGGCTCACCCGACAGGGGGTATGGCTACACCTTC	CAGSPDRGYGYTF
TRBV5-5	TRBJ2-4	18	NA	NA	TGTGCCAGCAGCGCTGCGGGTGTAGGGCCGATAGCCAAAAACATTCAGTACTTC	CASSAAGVGPIAKNIQYF
TRBV7-3	TRBJ2-2	13	NA	NA	TGTGCCAGCAGCCCCGGGACAACCGGGGAGCTGTTTTTT	CASSPGTTGELFF
TRBV27	TRBJ1-4	14	NA	TRBD1	TGTGCCAGCAGTGGACAGGGGACAGGGGAAAAACTGTTTTTT	CASSGQGTGEKLFF
TRBV30	TRBJ1-1	11	NA	NA	TGTGCCTGGAGCCCAACGCGTGAAGCTTTCTTT	CAWSPTREAFF
TRBV7-9	TRBJ2-1	11	NA	NA	TGTGCCAGCAGCCCTTACAATGAGCAGTTCTTC	CASSPYNEQFF
TRBV9	TRBJ1-1	13	NA	TRBD1	TGTGCCAGCAGCCCTCACAGGGGGGCTGAAGCTTTCTTT	CASSPHRGAEAFF
TRBV30	TRBJ2-5	11	NA	NA	TGTGCAGGGGCCTTACAAGAGACCCAGTACTTC	CAGALQETQYF
TRBV5-4	TRBJ2-3	20	NA	TRBD2	TGTGCCAGCAGCCCGTCTTGGGGACTAGCGGCTATGTCAATCGCAGATACGCAGTATTTT	CASSPSWGLAAMSIADTQYF
TRBV3-1/TRBV3-2	TRBJ1-3	17	NA	NA	TGTGCCAGCAGCCCCAAGGGTGAGGGCGCGAAAGGAAACACCATATATTTT	CASSPKGEGAKGNTIYF
TRBV5-4	TRBJ1-1	15	NA	TRBD1	TGTGCCAGCAGCTTGGAGGGGACAGGGAGCACTGAAGCTTTCTTT	CASSLEGTGSTEAFF
TRBV6-2/TRBV6-3	TRBJ2-7	16	NA	TRBD1	TGTGCCAGCAGCCGATCCACGACAGGGAGAGCCTACGAGCAGTACTTC	CASSRSTTGRAYEQYF
TRBV9	TRBJ2-7	15	NA	TRBD2	TGTGCCAGCAGCGCCGCGAGCGGGAGGGCAGACGAGCAGTACTTC	CASSAASGRADEQYF
TRBV19	TRBJ2-7	15	NA	TRBD2	TGTGCCAGTAGTAGCGGACTAGCGGGAGGGTACGAGCAGTACTTC	CASSSGLAGGYEQYF
TRBV4-1	TRBJ2-7	21	NA	TRBD1	TGCGCCAGCAGCCAAGATGATAGTAGGGACAGGGGGAAACTGCCATCCTACGAGCAGTACTTC	CASSQDDSRDRGKLPSYEQYF
TRBV9	TRBJ1-3	15	NA	NA	TGTGCCAGCAGCGTAGAAGGGAGCTCTGGAAACACCATATATTTT	CASSVEGSSGNTIYF
TRBV18	TRBJ2-2	19	NA	NA	TGTGCCAGCTCACCTTTTCTCGGCAGGGCGGTCGTGACTGCCGGGGAGCTGTTTTTT	CASSPFLGRAVVTAGELFF
TRBV5-4	TRBJ2-7	14	NA	TRBD1	TGTGCCAGCAGTTCTGGACAGGGCCTTTACGAGCAGTACTTC	CASSSGQGLYEQYF